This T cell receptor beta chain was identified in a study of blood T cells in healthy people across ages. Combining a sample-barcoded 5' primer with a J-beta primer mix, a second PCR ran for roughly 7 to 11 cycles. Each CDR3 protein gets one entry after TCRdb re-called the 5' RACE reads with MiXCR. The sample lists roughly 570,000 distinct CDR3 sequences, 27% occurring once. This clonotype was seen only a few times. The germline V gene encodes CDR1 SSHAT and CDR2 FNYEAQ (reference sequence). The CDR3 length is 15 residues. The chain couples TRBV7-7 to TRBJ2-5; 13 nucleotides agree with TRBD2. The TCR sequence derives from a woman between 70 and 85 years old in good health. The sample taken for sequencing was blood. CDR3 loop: CTSSATSGGQETQYF. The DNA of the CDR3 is TGTACTAGCAGCGCGACTAGCGGGGGGCAAGAGACCCAGTACTTC.